The clone carrying this T cell receptor (beta chain) was counted only a few times. Source study methods: Counts of nucleated cells, estimated from reference gene primer amplification, were obtained. Repertoires were generated with immunoSEQ multiplex PCR, while TCRdb's copy carries only in-frame clones and drops some. D and trimming come from the DNA, and the V and J calls and clone size come from that table. The table has roughly 330,000 clones, about 89% seen once. These data belong to a study of blood T cell repertoires in COVID-19. Background on the study: Sites across the United States, Italy and Spain contributed samples from acute and convalescent COVID-19. PBMCs, B-cell-depleted T cells, or T cells were the source of the cDNA or gDNA that made up the material.

This CDR3 comprises 11 residues. V gave up 5 bases and J gave up 5 bases, with 6 bases separating them. In germline, CDR1 is SEHNR, CDR2 FQNEAQ (reference sequence). Sequences were obtained from peripheral blood. The sequence derives from a young man who had recovered from COVID-19. The chain has TRBV7-9 and TRBJ2-5; D gene ambiguous. The CDR3, as DNA: TGTGCCAGCAGCCCCGGGGAGACCCAGTACTTC. Translating it yields CASSPGETQYF.